This TCR beta chain was sequenced in a study of T-cell memory formation after mild COVID-19. Study outcomes and limitations: Day 15 to 85 contracting clones showed balanced CD4/CD8; later expanders leaned CD4+. CD8+ contracting clones occupied EMRA, while CD4+ ones occupied mainly CM and EM. The appearance of some responding clones in pre-infection memory suggested that cross-reactive memory joined. In second-wave clones peaking day 37, SARS-CoV-2 specificity remained unconfirmed.

In regard to this clonotype: The target antigen is unknown.

J gave up 5 bases and V 0 bases, and 6 bases lay outside the gene matches. Germline values: CDR1 SGHRS, CDR2 YFSETQ. This CDR3 has 17 amino acids. TCRdb re-analysed the 5' RACE reads in MiXCR, keeping a single row per CDR3 protein. The sample carries hundreds of thousands of distinct CDR3 sequences, approximately 16% recorded once. The material sequenced was PBMCs or a T cell subset sorted from them (not recorded which). The chain joins TRBV5-1 to TRBJ2-3; TRBD2 matches 13 bases. This TCR was sampled from a man in his late teens or twenties who had mild COVID-19 (a few samples of this study predate the infection). Cell type and time point are not known. The chain's CDR3 is CASSLVGTSGAGDTQYF. CDR3 DNA: TGCGCCAGCAGCTTGGTTGGGACTAGCGGGGCCGGAGATACGCAGTATTTT.